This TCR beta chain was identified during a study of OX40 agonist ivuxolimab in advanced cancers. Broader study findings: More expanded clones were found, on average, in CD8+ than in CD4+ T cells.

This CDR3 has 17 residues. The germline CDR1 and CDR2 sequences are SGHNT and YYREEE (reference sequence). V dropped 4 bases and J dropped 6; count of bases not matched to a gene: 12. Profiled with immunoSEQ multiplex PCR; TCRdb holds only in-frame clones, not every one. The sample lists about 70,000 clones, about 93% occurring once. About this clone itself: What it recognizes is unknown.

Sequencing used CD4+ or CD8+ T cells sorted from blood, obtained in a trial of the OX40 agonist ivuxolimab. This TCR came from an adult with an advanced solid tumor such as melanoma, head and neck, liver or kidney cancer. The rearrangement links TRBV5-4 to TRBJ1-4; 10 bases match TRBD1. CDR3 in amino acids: CASSDPKTGGADEKLFF. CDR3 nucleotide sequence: TGTGCCAGCAGCGACCCCAAGACAGGGGGCGCTGATGAAAAACTGTTTTTT. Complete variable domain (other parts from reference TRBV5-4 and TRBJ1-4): ETGVTQSPTHLIKTRGQQVTLRCSSQSGHNTVSWYQQALGQGPQFIFQYYREEENGRGNFPPRFSGLQFPNYSSELNVNALELDDSALYLCASSDPKTGGADEKLFFGSGTQLSVL.